This T cell receptor (beta chain) was sequenced during a study of T cell repertoires in aging, cancer and after chemotherapy. The CDR3 consists of 14 residues. J lost 4 bases, V lost 5 bases, and 4 bases had no gene match. Germline lookup yields CDR1 SGHDT and CDR2 YYEEEE. This clonotype is medium-sized (0.01 to 0.1%) in the sample. Amplification of TCR beta used genomic DNA extracted from peripheral blood. Multiplex touch-down PCR with TRB-A/B primers amplified rearranged V-D-J TRB sequences. One entry per CDR3 protein, called by TCRdb with MiXCR from the multiplex PCR reads. The data contain 1,500 to 2,500 distinct CDR3 sequences, around 26% of them singletons.

The receptor comes from a human donor in good health. This sequence joins TRBV5-6 and TRBJ1-3; 9 positions agree with TRBD1. Sequences were obtained from blood. CDR3 loop: CASRGTGTGNTIYF. For the CDR3, the DNA is TGTGCCAGCAGGGGGACAGGGACCGGAAACACCATATATTTT.